This T cell receptor beta chain is from a study of T cell responses to AZD1222 COVID-19 vaccine. Data came from immunoSEQ multiplex PCR; TCRdb stores just in-frame clones and leaves some out. Here the sample spans about 190,000 clones, 94% being singletons. Remarks on this clone: The junction departs from the called germline gene at one end, perhaps through a read error.

The sequence was obtained from an adult in good health. The input for sequencing was peripheral blood, taken on day 0 of AZD1222 vaccination.

The CDR3 nucleotides read TGTGCCAGCAGCTTGGACAGGGCCTCGGAAGATTTCTTT. This sequence encodes CASSLDRASEDFF. V and J are TRBV5-4 and TRBJ1-1, with D tentatively TRBD1 (6 bases). Germline V CDR1 and CDR2: SGHNT, YYREEE (reference sequence). The CDR3 covers 13 residues.